This section outlines one T cell receptor (beta chain) sequence together with its context. No antigen is known for it. The record has no base qualities; no much larger clone is one base away. The sample originates from a study of blood T cell repertoires in COVID-19 (dated by TCRdb to between 2020 and 2021). With regard to the full study: The collaborator samples originated in the United States, Italy and Spain and spanned the acute and convalescent phases of COVID-19. The material from the prospective study consisted of cDNA or gDNA derived from T cells, B-cell-depleted T cells, or PBMCs. Subjects who had been exposed to COVID-19, were actively infected with it, or had recovered from it provided the deeply sampled blood TCRbeta repertoires that made up the dataset. A freely available public database, intended as a resource for researchers studying the immune response to SARS-CoV-2, is where the repertoires were released. Samples were obtained from the ongoing ImmuneRACE study (first 160 participants) and from 1,254 subjects provided by 6 global collaborators. Sample metadata almost always included a de-identified subject ID, COVID-19 status, age in years and sex. Where HLA class I and class II types were available, the types were taken from metadata supplied by the sample provider, not from assay-based typing. The investigation overall reported the following: Clinical and demographic metadata were provided uncurated, with the amount varying by source and participant.

From a lookup of the germline V gene, CDR1 and CDR2 are SGDLS and YYNGEE. The trim is 0 bases for V and 2 bases for J, with a gap of 12 bases between the germline ends. The CDR3, from cysteine to phenylalanine, totals 16 residues. Just CDR3 DNA is preserved here, 48 bases in frame from base 1. Each collaborating institution followed its own protocols to collect whole blood in K2EDTA tubes. For TCRbeta analysis, collaborators shipped samples in one of three forms: frozen whole blood, isolated PBMCs, or DNA extracted from either of those sample types. TCRbeta CDR3 regions were amplified from genomic DNA using the immunoSEQ Assay, a bias-controlled multiplex PCR. Per the original workflow: The number of nucleated cells in each sample was estimated by amplification of reference gene primers within the assay. To quantify the absolute abundance of each unique TCRbeta CDR3 rearrangement, sequence reads were collapsed and filtered. Productive Simpson clonality was computed per sample as the square root of Simpson's diversity index over productive rearrangements. TCRdb's version of the immuneACCESS table is confined to in-frame rearrangements and falls short of the full clone set. An unresolved V gene accounts for under half of the shortfall where checked; the remainder is of unknown origin. The V and J calls and the clone size are those of that table, but D and trimming were determined from the DNA. For this sample there are 240,000 or so clones; roughly 90% appear just once. Roughly 0.8% of the sample is taken by the ten largest.

The origin of this receptor is a woman aged 30 to 39 with acute or convalescent COVID-19. The rearranged chain carries TRBV9 and TRBJ1-3; confidence is insufficient to name the D gene. Sequenced material: peripheral blood. The nucleotide sequence is TGTGCCAGCAGCGTAGGTTTCAGTATCCCTGGAAACACCATATATTTT. Its protein product is CASSVGFSIPGNTIYF.